These 3 T cell receptor beta chains came from one sample sequenced in a study of beta chain features in type 1 diabetes. Study-level findings and limits: Shortening that was moderate but significant affected the TCRB CDR3s of Type 1 diabetes patients in all four CD4+ subsets.

The isolated RNA, all of it, was reverse transcribed, so expressed TCRB transcripts were what got sequenced. Repertoires were generated with immunoSEQ multiplex PCR, while TCRdb's copy carries only in-frame clones and drops some. Found here are 600,000 to 750,000 clones, around 11% of them singletons; the top ten hold roughly 0.11%. These TCRs' antigens remain unknown. The sequencing sample was made of naive CD4+ T cells from blood. Receptors were obtained from a man aged 25-45 years with type 1 diabetes.

J is TRBJ1-2 and V is TRBV7-2; 10 bases are shared with TRBD1. The V gene's germline CDR1 is SGHTA and CDR2 FQGNSA. The junction had 3 bases not matched to a gene; V was cut back by 3 bases and J by 5 bases. The CDR3 is 14 amino acids. CDR3 in amino acids: CASSFGQGVYGYTF. CDR3 DNA sequence: TGTGCCAGCAGCTTCGGACAGGGGGTATATGGCTACACCTTC.

Remarks on this clone: Other DNA variants within this sample encode the same CDR3. This CDR3 is CASSLEGDSNQPQHF. CDR3 DNA: TGTGCCAGCAGCTTGGAGGGAGATAGCAATCAGCCCCAGCATTTT. The chain employs TRBV7-9 and TRBJ1-5; D is uncertain. The germline gives CDR1 SEHNR, CDR2 FQNEAQ (reference sequence). The V gene lost 3 bases and the J gene lost 0 bases, with 9 bases spanning the gap. The CDR3 length is 15 residues. The whole variable domain, filled in from reference TRBV7-9 and TRBJ1-5, reads DTGVSQNPRHKITKRGQNVTFRCDPISEHNRLYWYRQTLGQGPEFLTYFQNEAQLEKSRLLSDRFSAERPKGSFSTLEIQRTEQGDSAMYLCASSLEGDSNQPQHFGDGTRLSIL.

J is TRBJ2-5 and V is TRBV25-1; the D is unclear. The length of the CDR3 is 15 residues. The germline CDR1 and CDR2 sequences are MGHDK and SYGVNS. The V and J ends lost 5 bases and 0 bases respectively, with 13 bases between them. CDR3 DNA: TGTGCCAGCAGTTCCGAGAGGAACTACCAAGAGACCCAGTACTTC. Translation gives CASSSERNYQETQYF.